These 11 T cell receptor beta chains share one sample of origin, sequenced in a study of blood T cell repertoires in COVID-19. Profiled with immunoSEQ multiplex PCR; TCRdb holds only in-frame clones, not every one. The sample gives about 87,000 clones, 80% to 90% of which show up once; about 5% is in the top ten. The sample consisted of peripheral blood. The receptors stem from a woman at least 80 years old with active COVID-19.

The V gene is TRBV18, the J gene TRBJ2-7, with a weak D call TRBD2 (5 bases). Per the germline V gene, CDR1 is KGHSH and CDR2 is LQKENI. The V end was cut by 2 bases, the J end by 2 bases, with 13 bases between. The CDR3 runs 15 residues. The CDR3 protein is CASSPSAEGAYEQYF. CDR3 in DNA: TGTGCCAGCTCACCATCGGCAGAGGGAGCCTACGAGCAGTACTTC.

V is TRBV24-1 and J is TRBJ2-7, with 9 nucleotides matching TRBD1. CDR1 is KGHDR, CDR2 SFDVKD, per germline. The CDR3 covers 16 residues. V shed 0 bases and J 1 base; nucleotides not matched to a gene: 3. The CDR3: CATSDLRTGESYEQYF. CDR3 sequence (DNA): TGTGCCACCAGTGATTTGCGGACAGGGGAATCCTACGAGCAGTACTTC.

The gene calls are TRBV6-2 or TRBV6-3 and TRBJ1-1; 7 positions agree with TRBD1. Germline lookup yields CDR1 MNHEY and CDR2 SVGEGT. J gave up 1 base and V 3 bases, and 5 bases lay outside the gene matches. The CDR3 contains 15 residues. The DNA for the CDR3 is TGTGCCAGCAGTTATAAGAAGGGGGCGAACACTGAAGCTTTCTTT. Amino acids: CASSYKKGANTEAFF.

This sequence joins TRBV7-2 and TRBJ2-1, with D maybe TRBD1 (5 bases). This CDR3 is 17 amino acids long. The germline CDR1 and CDR2 sequences are SGHTA and FQGNSA. The V end was cut by 1 base, the J end by 0 bases, with 13 bases between. The CDR3, as DNA: TGTGCCAGCAGCTTAGTAGTAACCCAGGGCTCCTACAATGAGCAGTTCTTC. Translating gives CASSLVVTQGSYNEQFF.

CDR3 bases: TGCGCCAGCAGCCAAGAGTGGGGGCTTGGCTATGGCTACACCTTC. It is translated as CASSQEWGLGYGYTF. The chain employs TRBV4-3 and TRBJ1-2, with a weak D call TRBD1 (6 bases). Germline V CDR1 and CDR2: LGHNA, YSLEER. Trimming left V 0 bases short and J 4 bases short, with 12 bases between. The CDR3 sequence is 15 residues long.

The V and J genes are TRBV28 and TRBJ2-1; TRBD1 matches at 7 bases. Germline CDR1 is MDHEN and CDR2 is SYDVKM. The J segment lost 0 bases and the V segment lost 5 bases, leaving 4 bases of the junction unmatched. There are 15 residues in the CDR3. CDR3 sequence (DNA): TGTGCCAGCAGTCCTGCAGGGGGCTCCTACAATGAGCAGTTCTTC. Amino acids: CASSPAGGSYNEQFF.

The V gene is TRBV25-1, the J gene TRBJ2-6; no firm D call. The V end was cut by 5 bases, the J end by 0 bases, with 11 bases between. Germline loops: CDR1 MGHDK, CDR2 SYGVNS. The CDR3 is 16 amino acids. CDR3 region: CASSSQLTSGANVLTF. In DNA, the CDR3 is TGTGCCAGCAGTAGCCAATTAACCTCTGGGGCCAACGTCCTGACTTTC.

This rearrangement joins TRBV4-3 to TRBJ1-5; D is perhaps TRBD1 (5 bases). This CDR3 region has 14 residues. With 3 bases removed from V and 6 bases from J, the gap between germline ends came to 12 bases. CDR1 is LGHNA and CDR2 is YSLEER in the germline V gene. For the CDR3, the DNA is TGCGCCAGCAGCCAGGAGGGGAGGGGTCAGCCCCAGCATTTT. The encoded protein is CASSQEGRGQPQHF.

The V and J genes are TRBV5-1 and TRBJ1-2; 7 bases fit TRBD1. The J segment lost 4 bases and the V segment lost 0 bases, leaving 9 bases of the junction unmatched. The CDR3 spans 16 residues. Per the germline V gene, CDR1 is SGHRS and CDR2 is YFSETQ. CDR3 sequence (DNA): TGCGCCAGCAGCTTGGAGGACAGGCCAATTCCCTATGGCTACACCTTC. Translating it yields CASSLEDRPIPYGYTF.

The gene calls are TRBV19 and TRBJ1-2; D is ambiguous. This CDR3 is 13 amino acids long. The germline V and J ends were trimmed by 5 bases and 1 base, with 8 bases remaining between them. CDR1 LNHDA and CDR2 SQIVND come from the germline V gene (reference sequence). CDR3 amino acids: CASSATSNYGYTF. The CDR3 bases are TGTGCCAGTAGTGCGACAAGTAACTATGGCTACACCTTC.

The gene calls are TRBV29-1 and TRBJ2-3, with D perhaps matching TRBD2 (6 bases). Germline assignment: CDR1 SQVTM and CDR2 ANQGSEA. The CDR3 totals 15 residues. Trimming left V 0 bases short and J 2 bases short, with 12 bases between. The CDR3 is CSVEDGTRITDTQYF. The CDR3 nucleotides read TGCAGCGTTGAAGATGGGACTCGAATCACAGATACGCAGTATTTT.